This T cell receptor (beta chain) was documented in a study of T-cell reconstitution after alpha-beta-depleted transplantation in children. V shed 0 bases and J shed 11 bases, with 14 bases lying between them. The CDR3 covers 14 residues. The germline gives CDR1 LGHNA, CDR2 YNFKEQ. Study conclusions and caveats: From surviving recipient T cells and thymic progenitors came the high day-60 TCRbeta diversity observed in some patients. Newly generated T cells supplied most T-cell counts and diversity one year post-transplant. Several hundred expanded graft clones reportedly gave rise to the alpha-beta T cells present about two months after transplant.

At least ten counts were recorded for this clonotype. Its antigen is undetermined. The TCRbeta library incorporated unique molecular identifiers. In TCRdb, the PCR reads were re-called with MiXCR into one record per CDR3 protein. The sample holds 120,000 to 150,000 distinct CDR3 sequences; around 10% are singletons and the top ten take roughly 20%. Material: PBMCs, mostly from graft donor cells, obtained 180 days after TCRalphabeta/CD19-depleted stem cell transplant. The genes are TRBV4-2 and TRBJ1-5, with D perhaps matching TRBD1 (5 bases). This TCR was recovered from a female patient aged 2-10 years who had a stem cell transplant for congenital amegakaryocytic thrombocytopenia, so the T cells may come from the graft donor. CDR3 DNA: TGTGCCAGCAGCCAAGATTCGGGACCCGAGGCCCAGCATTTT. Translated, it gives CASSQDSGPEAQHF.